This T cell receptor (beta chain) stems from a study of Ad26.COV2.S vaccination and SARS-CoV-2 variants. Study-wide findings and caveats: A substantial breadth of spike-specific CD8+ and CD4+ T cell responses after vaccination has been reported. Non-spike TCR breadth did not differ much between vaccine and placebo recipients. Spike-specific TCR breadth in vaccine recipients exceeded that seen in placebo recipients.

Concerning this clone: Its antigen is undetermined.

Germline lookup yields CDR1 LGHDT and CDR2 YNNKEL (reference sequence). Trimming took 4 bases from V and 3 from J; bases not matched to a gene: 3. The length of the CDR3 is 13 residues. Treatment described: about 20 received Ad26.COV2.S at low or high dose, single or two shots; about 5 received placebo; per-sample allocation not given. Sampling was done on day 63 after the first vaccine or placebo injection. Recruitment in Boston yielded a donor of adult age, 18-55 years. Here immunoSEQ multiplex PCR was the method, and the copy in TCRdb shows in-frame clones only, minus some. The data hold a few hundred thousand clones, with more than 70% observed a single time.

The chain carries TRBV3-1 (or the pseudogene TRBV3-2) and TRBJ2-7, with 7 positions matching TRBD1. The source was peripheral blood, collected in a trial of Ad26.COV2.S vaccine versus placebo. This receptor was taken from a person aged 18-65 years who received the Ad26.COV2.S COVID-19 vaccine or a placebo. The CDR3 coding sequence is TGTGCCAGCAGCCTGTGGACAGGCTACGAGCAGTACTTC. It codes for CASSLWTGYEQYF.